The source of this T cell receptor (beta chain) is a study of blood T cell repertoires in COVID-19. Across the whole study: From T cells, B-cell-depleted T cells, or PBMCs came the material, which was cDNA or gDNA.

Germline V gene lookup returns CDR1 SGHVS and CDR2 FNYEAQ. CDR3 length equals 17 residues. V lost 0 bases and J 0 bases, leaving 12 bases between the germline ends. Method: immunoSEQ multiplex PCR; TCRdb's copy keeps in-frame clones and lacks some. The sample holds about 300,000 clones; about nine tenths are singletons and the top ten take approximately 7.5%. Seattle researchers signed up patients amid active infection and tracked them longitudinally. The clonotype comes from a woman under 40 with COVID-19, enrolled during active disease. Sequencing was carried out using peripheral blood. The chain uses TRBV7-6 and TRBJ1-5, with D tentatively TRBD1 (6 bases). The CDR3: CASSLAPRGPSNQPQHF. CDR3 coding DNA: TGTGCCAGCAGCTTAGCGCCCAGGGGACCTAGCAATCAGCCCCAGCATTTT.